Listed here are 26 T cell receptor beta chains from one sample, sequenced in a study of monozygotic twins with inflammatory bowel disease. TCRdb reanalyzed the 5' RACE reads and collapses them to one entry per CDR3 protein, without DNA. Its table records tens of thousands of distinct CDR3 sequences. The material sequenced was blood. The receptors originated from a human donor with ulcerative colitis or Crohn's disease, or a healthy co-twin of an affected twin (not recorded which).

The chain is built from TRBV5-6 and TRBJ2-1; the D call from TCRdb, TRBD2, cannot be confirmed without DNA. CDR3 size: 15 residues. Germline-derived CDR1 and CDR2 are SGHDT and YYEEEE. The CDR3 spells CASSFSSGGWNEQFF. Full variable domain (remainder filled in from reference TRBV5-6 and TRBJ2-1): DAGVTQSPTHLIKTRGQQVTLRCSPKSGHDTVSWYQQALGQGPQFIFQYYEEEERQRGNFPDRFSGHQFPNYSSELNVNALLLGDSALYLCASSFSSGGWNEQFFGPGTRLTVL.

The chain combines TRBV20-1 with TRBJ2-7; the D gene TCRdb calls, TRBD1, cannot be checked with no DNA. CDR1 is DFQATT, CDR2 SNEGSKA, per germline (reference sequence). CDR3 size: 15 residues. CDR3 residues: CSARDTVQGGYEQYF.

The V gene is TRBV19, the J gene TRBJ1-5. The CDR3 consists of 15 residues. The germline V gene has CDR1 LNHDA and CDR2 SQIVND (reference sequence). CDR3: CATAGIGGSNQPQHF.

The CDR3 is CASSSGWRYNEQFF. The rearrangement joins TRBV6-2 or TRBV6-3 to TRBJ2-1; TCRdb selects TRBD1, and the lack of DNA leaves this call unchecked. The CDR3 runs 14 residues. The V gene's germline CDR1 is MNHEY and CDR2 SVGEGT.

The V gene is TRBV20-1, the J gene TRBJ2-7; TCRdb picks TRBD1, but there is no DNA to check that call. This CDR3 spans 15 amino acids. In germline, CDR1 is DFQATT, CDR2 SNEGSKA (reference sequence). This CDR3 is CSATWTGTGFHEQYF.

V is TRBV4-2 and J is TRBJ2-5; TCRdb designates TRBD2, a call that cannot be tested without DNA. Germline-derived CDR1 and CDR2 are LGHNA and YNFKEQ. This CDR3 is 15 amino acids long. CDR3 in amino acids: CASSQPSGGEETQYF.

The chain uses TRBV11-2 and TRBJ2-2; TCRdb selects TRBD1, and the lack of DNA leaves this call unchecked. Germline CDR1 and CDR2: SGHAT and FQNNGV. The CDR3 length is 16 residues. The CDR3 here is CASSLHRTGLTGELFF.

This rearrangement joins TRBV29-1 to TRBJ2-3; the TCRdb call, TRBD1, lacks DNA for checking. The CDR3 is 12 amino acids. Germline values: CDR1 SQVTM, CDR2 ANQGSEA. The CDR3 is CSGGRNTDTQYF.

CDR3: CASSSRPASNSPLHF. V usage is TRBV7-3 and J usage is TRBJ1-6. Germline loops: CDR1 SGHTA, CDR2 FQGTGA. The CDR3 is 15 amino acids.

The V gene is TRBV5-1, the J gene TRBJ1-2; TCRdb returns TRBD1, unconfirmable since there is no DNA. CDR1 and CDR2 from the germline V gene are SGHRS and YFSETQ. The CDR3 length is 15 residues. The CDR3 region is CASSSAGTASYGYTF.

The chain has TRBV6-1 and TRBJ2-1. CDR3 length equals 16 residues. Germline loops: CDR1 MNHNS, CDR2 SASEGT. CDR3 amino acids: CASSHISGESYNEQFF.

The V gene is TRBV7-9, the J gene TRBJ2-6. Germline V gives CDR1 SEHNR, CDR2 FQNEAQ (reference sequence). The CDR3 runs to 12 residues. CDR3 loop: CASSLSVEVLTF.

This CDR3 is CASSFSGTGTDTQYF. The chain combines TRBV5-1 with TRBJ2-3; TCRdb selects TRBD1, and the lack of DNA leaves this call unchecked. The germline V gene has CDR1 SGHRS and CDR2 YFSETQ. The CDR3 contains 15 residues. The full variable domain, rest sourced from reference TRBV5-1 and TRBJ2-3, is KAGVTQTPRYLIKTRGQQVTLSCSPISGHRSVSWYQQTPGQGLQFLFEYFSETQRNKGNFPGRFSGRQFSNSRSEMNVSTLELGDSALYLCASSFSGTGTDTQYFGPGTRLTVL.

The chain recombines TRBV12-3 or TRBV12-4 with TRBJ2-3; TCRdb lists TRBD2, though no DNA is available to test this call. This CDR3 region has 16 residues. CDR3 in amino acids: CASTQKEFGPTDTQYF.

The chain joins TRBV14 to TRBJ1-2. Germline-derived CDR1 and CDR2 are SGHDN and FVKESK. This CDR3 contains 13 residues. The CDR3 loop reads CASSQVGTGGYTF.

The genes are TRBV7-9 and TRBJ1-1. Germline V gene lookup returns CDR1 SEHNR and CDR2 FQNEAQ (reference sequence). The length of the CDR3 is 14 residues. CDR3 amino acids: CASSSRGPSTEAFF.

This rearrangement joins TRBV20-1 to TRBJ1-6; TCRdb's D gene call, TRBD1, goes unchecked for lack of DNA. This CDR3 has 14 residues. Looked up from germline, CDR1 is DFQATT and CDR2 is SNEGSKA (reference sequence). The CDR3 reads CSARWAGDVSPLHF.

The V gene is TRBV12-3 or TRBV12-4, the J gene TRBJ1-5; TCRdb outputs TRBD1, but without DNA this stays unchecked. This CDR3 has 14 amino acids. CDR3 region: CASRQGRDNQPQHF.

The chain carries TRBV7-3 and TRBJ2-2; TCRdb's assignment of TRBD1 cannot be checked, as there is no DNA. Germline CDR1 reads SGHTA; CDR2 reads FQGTGA. The CDR3 length is 17 residues. CDR3 residues: CASSPRGGAANTGELFF.

The rearrangement links TRBV11-1 to TRBJ1-2; lacking DNA, the TRBD1 call made by TCRdb goes unchecked. The germline V gene encodes CDR1 SGHAT and CDR2 FQDESV (reference sequence). The CDR3 is made up of 13 amino acids. The CDR3: CASSADRIYGYTF.

This chain uses TRBV27 with TRBJ2-7; TCRdb lists TRBD1, though no DNA is available to test this call. Germline loops: CDR1 MNHEY, CDR2 SMNVEV (reference sequence). The CDR3 consists of 16 residues. This CDR3 reads CASSERITLGAYEQYF.

This chain links TRBV6-6 with TRBJ1-1; TCRdb outputs TRBD1, but without DNA this stays unchecked. Germline CDR1 is MNHNY and CDR2 is SVGAGI (reference sequence). The length of the CDR3 is 14 residues. CDR3 protein: CASSFGGGNTEAFF.

V and J are TRBV19 and TRBJ1-1; there is no DNA to check the TCRdb D call of TRBD1. The CDR3 length is 13 residues. CDR1 LNHDA and CDR2 SQIVND come from the germline V gene (reference sequence). The CDR3 here is CASTPRPNTEAFF.

This chain links TRBV12-3 or TRBV12-4 with TRBJ2-3; the TCRdb D gene call, TRBD2, has no DNA to confirm it. This CDR3 has 15 residues. This CDR3 is CASSLVGGWGDTQYF.

The rearrangement links TRBV4-1 to TRBJ1-3; as DNA is missing, the TRBD1 call by TCRdb cannot be tested. This CDR3 region has 19 residues. The germline V gene encodes CDR1 MGHRA and CDR2 YSYEKL. The CDR3 is CASSQAGTGAVLAGNTIYF.

The gene calls are TRBV29-1 and TRBJ2-1; the D call from TCRdb, TRBD2, cannot be confirmed without DNA. The CDR3 sequence is 18 residues long. Germline V gene data show CDR1 as SQVTM and CDR2 as ANQGSEA. The CDR3 protein is CSVDPLAGGFSSYNEQFF.